This TCR beta chain was captured in a study of OX40 agonist ivuxolimab in advanced cancers. Looking at the study overall: A mean age of around 63 years, range roughly 23 to 85, was recorded, and around 85% were male.

The germline V gene encodes CDR1 MRHNA and CDR2 SNTAGT. There are 15 residues in the CDR3. Trimming cost V 5 bases and J 2 bases, with 15 bases left between them. General study results and limits: On average, CD8+ T cells showed a greater number of expanded clones than CD4+. Antigens targeted by the expanded peripheral T cells were not determined.

Remarks on this clone: Its specificity is unknown.

TCRdb's copy holds only in-frame clones and misses some; the assay was immunoSEQ multiplex PCR. The data contain 20,000 to 25,000 clones, 75% to 85% of them singletons. The source material was CD4+ or CD8+ T cells sorted from blood, sampled in a trial of the OX40 agonist ivuxolimab. The TCR comes from an adult with an advanced solid tumor such as melanoma, head and neck, liver or kidney cancer. The gene calls are TRBV6-4 and TRBJ2-5, with D possibly called TRBD1 or TRBD2 (6 bases each). The CDR3 sequence is CASSNTAGQQETQYF. DNA of the CDR3: TGTGCCAGCAGTAACACTGCGGGACAACAAGAGACCCAGTACTTC.